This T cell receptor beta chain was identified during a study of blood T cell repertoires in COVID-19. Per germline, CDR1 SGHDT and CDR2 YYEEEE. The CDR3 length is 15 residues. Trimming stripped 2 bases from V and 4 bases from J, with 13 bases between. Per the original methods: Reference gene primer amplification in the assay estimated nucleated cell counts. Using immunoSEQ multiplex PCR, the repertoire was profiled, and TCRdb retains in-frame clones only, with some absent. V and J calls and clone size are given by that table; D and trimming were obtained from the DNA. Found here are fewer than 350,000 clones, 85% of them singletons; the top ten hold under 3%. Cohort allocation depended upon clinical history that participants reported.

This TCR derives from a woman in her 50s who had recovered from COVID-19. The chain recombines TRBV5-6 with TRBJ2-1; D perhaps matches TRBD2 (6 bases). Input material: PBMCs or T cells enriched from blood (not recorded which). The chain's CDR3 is CASSFTSGLYNEQFF. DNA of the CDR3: TGTGCCAGCAGCTTTACCAGCGGGCTGTACAATGAGCAGTTCTTC.